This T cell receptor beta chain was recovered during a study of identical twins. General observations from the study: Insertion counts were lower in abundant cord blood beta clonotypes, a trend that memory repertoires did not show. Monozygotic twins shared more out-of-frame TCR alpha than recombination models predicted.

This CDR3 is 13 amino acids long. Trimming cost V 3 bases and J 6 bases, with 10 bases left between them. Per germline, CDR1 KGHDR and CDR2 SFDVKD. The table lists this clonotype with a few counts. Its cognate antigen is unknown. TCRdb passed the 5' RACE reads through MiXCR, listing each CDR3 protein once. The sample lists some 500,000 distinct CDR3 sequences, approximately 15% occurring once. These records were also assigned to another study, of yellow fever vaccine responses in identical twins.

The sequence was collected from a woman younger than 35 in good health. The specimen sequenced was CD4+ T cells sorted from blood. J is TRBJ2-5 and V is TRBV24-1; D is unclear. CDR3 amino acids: CATSDPSWKTQYF. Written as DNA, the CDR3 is TGTGCCACCAGTGATCCCAGTTGGAAGACCCAGTACTTC.